The present entry profiles one TCR beta chain with its context. Its target is not known. The sample belongs to a study of T cells in Graves' hyperthyroidism and ophthalmopathy. Whole-study findings and limits: Blood samples included most of the expanded thyroid clonotypes exceeding 0.001. With a median lead of around 5.9 months before onset, the model predicted ophthalmopathy.

Newly diagnosed patients aged 18 to 65 had hyperthyroidism of under 2 months' duration. There were TCR beta CDR3 regions amplified from RNA transcripts. A first-round RT-PCR of the TCR CDR3 used the HTBI primer set. TCRdb re-called the multiplex PCR reads with MiXCR, one entry per CDR3 protein. The sample consists of approximately 520,000 distinct CDR3 sequences, less than 25% of them appearing once. Unmatched junction bases numbered 6, after V lost 3 bases and J lost 4 bases. Germline V gene lookup returns CDR1 SGHRS and CDR2 YFSETQ. The CDR3 sequence is 14 residues long. The TCR comes from a man between 18 and 29 years old with Graves' hyperthyroidism. The chain carries TRBV5-1 and TRBJ1-1, with 7 positions matching TRBD1. Sequencing was carried out using blood. The CDR3, as DNA: TGCGCCAGCAGCTCTTCAGGGGGAGTCACTGAAGCTTTCTTT. Its translation: CASSSSGGVTEAFF.